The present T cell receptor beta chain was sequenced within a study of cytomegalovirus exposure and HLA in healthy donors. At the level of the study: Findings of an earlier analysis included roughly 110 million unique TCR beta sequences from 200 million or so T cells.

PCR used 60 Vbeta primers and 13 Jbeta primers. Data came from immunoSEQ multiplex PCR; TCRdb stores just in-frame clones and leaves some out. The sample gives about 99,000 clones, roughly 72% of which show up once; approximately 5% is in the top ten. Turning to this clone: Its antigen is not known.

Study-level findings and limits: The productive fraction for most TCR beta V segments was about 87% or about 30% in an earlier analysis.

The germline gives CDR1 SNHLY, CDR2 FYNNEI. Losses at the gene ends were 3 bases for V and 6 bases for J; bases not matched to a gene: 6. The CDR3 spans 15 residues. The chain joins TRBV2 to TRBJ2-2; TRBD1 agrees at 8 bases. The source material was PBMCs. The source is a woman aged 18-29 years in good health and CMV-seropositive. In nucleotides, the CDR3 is TGTGCCAGCAGTGAGCTGGACAGGGTCTCCGGGGAGCTGTTTTTT. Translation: CASSELDRVSGELFF.